Below, 18 T cell receptor beta chains from the same sample are listed, as sequenced in a study of blood T cell repertoires in COVID-19 (dated by TCRdb to the early 2020s). Library prep was done by the immunoSEQ multiplex PCR assay. In TCRdb, the immuneACCESS table is reduced to in-frame sequences with V and J assigned. These tables do not hold every clone; where another copy was compared, an unresolved V gene accounts for under half, and the others remain unexplained. Within this sample are 85,000 to 120,000 clones, with around 80% of them counted one time only. More than 5.5% of the sample is in the top ten clones. Sequences were obtained from peripheral blood. The receptor set was obtained from an elderly man with COVID-19, enrolled during active disease.

The J gene is TRBJ1-4, the V gene TRBV5-1; D might be TRBD1 (5 bases). The germline gives CDR1 SGHRS, CDR2 YFSETQ. Trimming removed 0 bases from V and 3 bases from J, with 9 bases in between. The CDR3 loop spans 15 amino acids. The CDR3: CASSLEGAANEKLFF. CDR3 DNA sequence: TGCGCCAGCAGCTTGGAAGGGGCTGCTAATGAAAAACTGTTTTTT.

J is TRBJ2-5 and V is TRBV5-6, with TRBD1 matching 7 bases. The CDR3 is made up of 15 amino acids. Germline V gene lookup returns CDR1 SGHDT and CDR2 YYEEEE. With V trimmed by 4 bases and J by 4 bases, 10 bases remained unmatched. The DNA for the CDR3 is TGTGCCAGCAGCGACGGGACAGCCCTCCCAGAGACCCAGTACTTC. Amino acids: CASSDGTALPETQYF.

This rearrangement joins TRBV28 to TRBJ2-5; tentatively, D is TRBD2 (5 bases). The CDR3 runs to 15 residues. Per germline, CDR1 MDHEN and CDR2 SYDVKM. Trimming took off 6 bases at V and 2 bases at J, with 16 bases between the two ends. CDR3 amino acids: CASRTGVLTQETQYF. The CDR3 DNA is TGTGCCAGCAGAACCGGGGTCCTTACTCAAGAGACCCAGTACTTC.

This clone was recorded once. The chain has TRBV7-8 and TRBJ1-2, with 7 bases aligning to TRBD1. Germline trimming cut 6 bases from V and 3 bases from J; bases unmatched to any gene: 10. This CDR3 has 15 residues. Germline assignment: CDR1 SGHVS and CDR2 FQNEAQ. CDR3 DNA: TGTGCCAGCAGATATTCGACAGGGTTAGACTATGGCTACACCTTC. Its translation: CASRYSTGLDYGYTF.

This clone was counted only a few times. V and J are TRBV28 and TRBJ1-1; 9 bases are a match to TRBD1. J gave up 6 bases and V 5 bases, and 7 bases lay outside the gene matches. Germline V gene data show CDR1 as MDHEN and CDR2 as SYDVKM. The CDR3 totals 14 residues. The CDR3 DNA reads as TGTGCCAGCAGTCCCGGGACAGGGTGGGCTGAAGCTTTCTTT. It translates to CASSPGTGWAEAFF.

This clone was found a few times. The chain couples TRBV27 to TRBJ1-2; a weak D match, TRBD1 (5 bases). The CDR3 has 17 residues. The germline gives CDR1 MNHEY, CDR2 SMNVEV (reference sequence). V lost 3 bases, J lost 0 bases, and 17 bases lay in between. In DNA form, the CDR3 reads TGTGCCAGCAGTTTTTACAGAACAGGCCAAGCTAACTATGGCTACACCTTC. Its translation is CASSFYRTGQANYGYTF.

This clone has a handful of counts. This chain uses TRBV13 with TRBJ2-7, with 7 bases lining up with TRBD1. Germline V gene sequence: CDR1 PRHDT, CDR2 FYEKMQ (reference sequence). J gave up 4 bases and V 0 bases, and 6 bases lay outside the gene matches. The CDR3 runs to 15 residues. The CDR3 sequence is CASSLGRGGLYEQYF. The DNA for the CDR3 is TGTGCCAGCAGCTTAGGACGAGGGGGCTTATACGAGCAGTACTTC. The full variable domain, in which reference TRBV13 and TRBJ2-7 provide the parts outside the CDR3, is AAGVIQSPRHLIKEKRETATLKCYPIPRHDTVYWYQQGPGQDPQFLISFYEKMQSDKGSIPDRFSAQQFSDYHSELNMSSLELGDSALYFCASSLGRGGLYEQYFGPGTRLTVT.

The CDR3: CASSPRGQGAREQYF. CDR3 nucleotides: TGTGCCAGCAGTCCGCGGGGACAGGGGGCGCGCGAGCAGTACTTC. This chain connects TRBV28 to TRBJ2-7, with 12 bases matching TRBD1. Germline V gene sequence: CDR1 MDHEN, CDR2 SYDVKM. The CDR3 spans 15 residues. The trim removed 5 bases at V and 6 bases at J, leaving 8 bases unmatched.

The chain has TRBV12-5 and TRBJ2-2; D remains unclear. The V end lost 2 bases, the J end lost 4 bases, and 5 bases lay between the germline ends. Looked up from germline, CDR1 is LGHNT and CDR2 is FRNRAP. The CDR3 length is 13 residues. The DNA for the CDR3 is TGTGCTAGTGGTTTGCGGGTCACCGGGGAGCTGTTTTTT. It specifies CASGLRVTGELFF.

This sequence joins TRBV19 and TRBJ2-1; TRBD2 matches 8 bases. V trimming: 3 bases; J trimming: 4 bases; junction bases outside the gene matches: 8. The length of the CDR3 is 16 residues. Germline CDR1 and CDR2: LNHDA and SQIVND (reference sequence). For the CDR3, the DNA is TGTGCCAGTAGTATGATAGCGGGACCACAATACAATGAGCAGTTCTTC. This sequence encodes CASSMIAGPQYNEQFF.

V usage is TRBV28 and J usage is TRBJ1-2; TRBD1 matches at 7 bases. V gave up 8 bases and J gave up 8 bases; unmatched junction bases: 11. This CDR3 has 13 residues. Germline CDR1 and CDR2: MDHEN and SYDVKM. The CDR3 nucleotides are TGTGCCAGCGTCCAAGACAGGGAAAGAGGCTACACCTTC. Translated: CASVQDRERGYTF.

The sample holds a few counts of this clone. This chain uses TRBV25-1 with TRBJ2-7; possible D gene TRBD2, 5 bases. Germline CDR1 is MGHDK and CDR2 is SYGVNS. Trimming pared 5 bases from V and 4 bases from J, leaving 15 bases between. CDR3 length: 14 amino acids. The CDR3 here is CASSRTGSSYEQYF. The DNA for the CDR3 is TGTGCCAGCAGTAGGACGGGAAGTAGTTACGAGCAGTACTTC.

The J gene is TRBJ2-7, the V gene TRBV7-9; TRBD1 aligns across 7 bases. Unmatched junction bases numbered 7, after V lost 8 bases and J lost 3 bases. This CDR3 spans 13 amino acids. CDR1 and CDR2 from the germline V gene are SEHNR and FQNEAQ (reference sequence). In DNA form, the CDR3 reads TGTGCCAGCCAGGGGGTAAAAATCTACGAGCAGTACTTC. Amino acids: CASQGVKIYEQYF.

The gene calls are TRBV5-1 and TRBJ2-1, with D unresolved. The germline V gene encodes CDR1 SGHRS and CDR2 YFSETQ. This CDR3 spans 12 amino acids. V lost 2 bases and J 5 bases, leaving 5 bases between the germline ends. CDR3 nucleotides: TGCGCCAGCAGCTTCTTTAACAATGAGCAGTTCTTC. This sequence encodes CASSFFNNEQFF.

This sequence joins TRBV19 and TRBJ1-4, with unresolved D. The V gene's germline CDR1 is LNHDA and CDR2 SQIVND (reference sequence). There are 15 residues in the CDR3. The V end lost 5 bases, the J end lost 6 bases, and 16 bases lay between the germline ends. The CDR3 coding sequence is TGTGCCAGTAGTGGCACGGGTGCTTCGGATGAAAAACTGTTTTTT. As protein: CASSGTGASDEKLFF. Variable domain in full (rest from reference TRBV19 and TRBJ1-4): DGGITQSPKYLFRKEGQNVTLSCEQNLNHDAMYWYRQDPGQGLRLIYYSQIVNDFQKGDIAEGYSVSREKKESFPLTVTSAQKNPTAFYLCASSGTGASDEKLFFGSGTQLSVL.

This rearrangement joins TRBV2 to TRBJ2-1; possible D gene TRBD1, 6 bases. The CDR3 has 12 amino acids. Germline CDR1 SNHLY, CDR2 FYNNEI. Trimming pared 5 bases from V and 6 bases from J, leaving 8 bases between. This CDR3 is CASSLRGNEQFF. The CDR3 nucleotides are TGTGCCAGCAGTCTCAGGGGCAATGAGCAGTTCTTC. Combining the CDR3 with reference TRBV2 and TRBJ2-1 gives the whole variable domain EPEVTQTPSHQVTQMGQEVILRCVPISNHLYFYWYRQILGQKVEFLVSFYNNEISEKSEIFDDQFSVERPDGSNFTLKIRSTKLEDSAMYFCASSLRGNEQFFGPGTRLTVL.

This clone has just one count. CDR3 in DNA: TGTGCCAGCAGTCAGGGGGTGACCGACTACGAGCAGTACTTC. The encoded protein is CASSQGVTDYEQYF. V gene TRBV28 combines with J gene TRBJ2-7; 7 bases are shared with TRBD1. With V trimmed by 5 bases and J by 3 bases, 7 bases remained unmatched. Germline assignment: CDR1 MDHEN and CDR2 SYDVKM. The CDR3 covers 14 residues.

The V call is TRBV5-1, the J call TRBJ1-3; 7 bases map to TRBD1. The CDR3 runs 16 residues. V lost 4 bases, J lost 2 bases, and 9 bases stayed unmatched. Germline loops: CDR1 SGHRS, CDR2 YFSETQ. The CDR3 is CASSQQTGLTGNTIYF. The CDR3 region has the DNA TGCGCCAGCAGCCAACAGACAGGGCTGACTGGAAACACCATATATTTT.